This TCR beta chain appears in the sequencing data of a study of blood T cells in healthy people across ages. A J-beta primer mix and a sample-barcoded 5' primer were used in a second PCR of roughly 6 to 11 cycles. TCRdb reprocessed the 5' RACE reads with MiXCR, giving one entry per CDR3 protein. The table has some 1.7 million distinct CDR3 sequences, under 30% seen once. This clonotype was detected only a few times. The CDR3 covers 11 residues. Germline assignment: CDR1 SEHNR and CDR2 FQNEAQ (reference sequence). Trimming took off 8 bases at V and 2 bases at J, with 7 bases between the two ends. The sequenced sample consisted of blood. The rearrangement links TRBV7-9 to TRBJ2-7; D is unresolved. The sequence was obtained from a woman aged 25 to 39 in good health. CDR3 DNA sequence: TGTGCCAGCGTAGGGACCTACGAGCAGTACTTC. This encodes CASVGTYEQYF.